A selection of T cell receptor beta chains follows, all from one sample in a study of immune cell composition in non-small cell lung cancer. Profiling relied on immunoSEQ multiplex PCR, and the TCRdb table lists in-frame clones only, not all of them. Of about 4,600 clones in the sample, 76% are singletons; the top ten hold about 10%. The sequencing input was lung tumor tissue. Receptors were obtained from a human donor with non-small cell lung cancer. CDR3s include the opening cysteine and the closing phenylalanine or tryptophan. D genes are given only for firm matches. Clone size is shown for a subset of rows, as once, few, many or a class of expanded clone.

V gene: TRBV28; CDR3 length: 14; J gene: TRBJ2-7; D gene: -; clone size: -; CDR3 DNA: TGTGCCAGCAGATTCAGGGGCGCACCCTACGAGCAGTACTTC; CDR3 protein: CASRFRGAPYEQYF
V gene: TRBV11-2; CDR3 length: 14; J gene: TRBJ1-2; D gene: TRBD1; clone size: -; CDR3 DNA: TGTGCCAGCAGCGCCGGGACAGGGATCCATGGCTACACCTTC; CDR3 protein: CASSAGTGIHGYTF
V gene: TRBV7-7; CDR3 length: 15; J gene: TRBJ2-3; D gene: TRBD2; clone size: once; CDR3 DNA: TGTGCTAGCAGCCCGGGACCCATGGGGGGGGATACGCAGTATTTT; CDR3 protein: CASSPGPMGGDTQYF
V gene: TRBV28; CDR3 length: 14; J gene: TRBJ1-1; D gene: TRBD1; clone size: -; CDR3 DNA: TGTGCCAGCAGTTTACACAGGGGAAGCACTGAAGCTTTCTTT; CDR3 protein: CASSLHRGSTEAFF
V gene: TRBV9; CDR3 length: 15; J gene: TRBJ2-7; D gene: -; clone size: once; CDR3 DNA: TGTGCCAGCAGCGTAGGACAAGGGGTGAGCTACGAGCAGTACTTC; CDR3 protein: CASSVGQGVSYEQYF
V gene: TRBV7-2; CDR3 length: 14; J gene: TRBJ2-5; D gene: -; clone size: -; CDR3 DNA: TGTGCCAGCAGCTTAGTGGGAGGGGGGGGGACCCAGTACTTC; CDR3 protein: CASSLVGGGGTQYF
V gene: TRBV28; CDR3 length: 14; J gene: TRBJ2-3; D gene: -; clone size: few; CDR3 DNA: TGTGCCAGCAGTTTCCTCCAGGGGACAGATACGCAGTATTTT; CDR3 protein: CASSFLQGTDTQYF
V gene: TRBV19; CDR3 length: 13; J gene: TRBJ2-5; D gene: -; clone size: few; CDR3 DNA: TGTGCCAGTAGTATCAGTTTGGTGGAGACCCAGTACTTC; CDR3 protein: CASSISLVETQYF
V gene: TRBV19; CDR3 length: 15; J gene: TRBJ1-5; D gene: TRBD1; clone size: few; CDR3 DNA: TGTGCCAGTAGTATAGGAGGACAGGGCAATCAGCCCCAGCATTTT; CDR3 protein: CASSIGGQGNQPQHF
V gene: TRBV19; CDR3 length: 14; J gene: TRBJ1-6; D gene: -; clone size: -; CDR3 DNA: TGTGCCAGTAGTATCCCAGGGGTGAATTCACCCCTCCACTTT; CDR3 protein: CASSIPGVNSPLHF
V gene: TRBV6-1; CDR3 length: 15; J gene: TRBJ1-5; D gene: TRBD1; clone size: -; CDR3 DNA: TGTGCCAGCAGACCCGGGACAGGCTACAATCAGCCCCAGCATTTT; CDR3 protein: CASRPGTGYNQPQHF
V gene: TRBV5-1; CDR3 length: 14; J gene: TRBJ2-5; D gene: -; clone size: once; CDR3 DNA: TGCGCCAGCAGCGAGGAACAGGGATTGGAGACCCAGTACTTC; CDR3 protein: CASSEEQGLETQYF
V gene: TRBV25-1; CDR3 length: 14; J gene: TRBJ2-5; D gene: TRBD1; clone size: -; CDR3 DNA: TGTGCCAGCAGTGAATTGGGGACAGATAAGACCCAGTACTTC; CDR3 protein: CASSELGTDKTQYF